This T cell receptor beta chain was sequenced during a study of Tregs in tolerant kidney transplant recipients. Profiling relied on immunoSEQ multiplex PCR, and the TCRdb table lists in-frame clones only, not all of them. The top ten clones hold roughly 4.7% of a sample with 90,000 or so clones, roughly nine tenths of them seen once. This CDR3 is built from 13 residues. Germline trimming cut 6 bases from V and 3 bases from J; bases unmatched to any gene: 7. The germline CDR1 and CDR2 sequences are SQVTM and ANQGSEA. This clone was observed once. The specimen sequenced was CD8+ T cells from blood. The receptor comes from a human donor in good health. The chain has TRBV29-1 and TRBJ1-2, with 7 bases identical to TRBD1. The CDR3 protein is CSVETGTHYGYTF. The DNA of the CDR3 is TGCAGCGTCGAGACAGGGACCCACTATGGCTACACCTTC.